This TCR beta chain was observed in a study of CD8 T cells in Susac syndrome. Study-wide results and limits: The number of individuals included in the study's TCR sequencing and HLA analysis was acknowledged as relatively small.

An input of 0.5 to 1 ug of RNA was subjected to reverse transcription using random hexamers. Coverage of TCR beta CDR3 amplification by immunoSEQ multiplex PCR extended to 54 Vbeta and 13 Jbeta. TCRdb re-analysed the immunoSEQ multiplex PCR reads in MiXCR, keeping a single row per CDR3 protein. The sample consists of about 150,000 distinct CDR3 sequences, about 95% of them appearing once. Sequencing targeted TCR beta in T cells from blood (CD8+ and CD4+). The multiple sclerosis controls were treatment-naive patients affected by stable or active relapsing-remitting disease. The CDR3 covers 17 residues. J lost 0 bases, V lost 4 bases, and 13 bases had no gene match. Germline CDR1 is SQVTM and CDR2 is ANQGSEA. About this clonotype: Its antigen is not known.

The clonotype comes from a human donor with multiple sclerosis. The sequencing sample was made of CD8+ T cells from PBMCs. The chain is built from TRBV29-1 and TRBJ2-7; 9 bases line up with TRBD1. CDR3 amino acids: CSVGLVTGGLYSYEQYF. Written as DNA, the CDR3 is TGCAGCGTTGGACTTGTCACAGGGGGCCTCTACTCCTACGAGCAGTACTTC.